What follows is one T cell receptor (beta chain) and its context. As yet, its antigen is unknown. As defined, naive CD8 cells were CD45RO-negative and positively selected for CCR7, with terminally differentiated effector memory CD45RA+ cells excluded. Recent vaccinations or acute infections were absent in the healthy HIV-negative adult donors. The V and J ends lost 7 bases and 4 bases respectively, with 13 bases between them. The CDR3 runs 13 residues. CDR1 is SEHNR, CDR2 FQNEAQ, per germline (reference sequence). These data originate in a study of shared clonotypes between healthy human individuals. Overall study results and limits: In a few donors, around 5% of naive CD4 clonotypes appeared in common. Estimated richness values were generally larger in naive subsets than in memory subsets.

Methods used by the authors: ImmunoSEQ yielded junction-only sequences lacking quality scores, so filtering differed. Data came from immunoSEQ multiplex PCR; TCRdb stores just in-frame clones and leaves some out. That table is the source of V, J and clone size, and D and trimming were worked out from the DNA. The table lists approximately 2,000,000 clones, approximately 92% of them singletons. The gene calls are TRBV7-9 and TRBJ1-1; D is unclear. Sequencing input: naive CD8+ T cells from PBMCs. The sequence came from a man aged 18 to 29 in good health. Some clones in this sample may be carry-over from other donors' samples. This CDR3 is CASNVQERTEAFF. Here the CDR3 DNA reads TGTGCCAGCAACGTTCAAGAACGCACTGAAGCTTTCTTT.